The 25 T cell receptor beta chains presented below share a single source sample, sequenced in a study of T cell clusters in autoimmune cytopenias. One tube held mixed TRB-A and TRB-B primer pools for touch-down PCR. TCRdb reprocessed the multiplex PCR reads, with one entry per CDR3 protein and no DNA. The sample data list some 5,900 distinct CDR3 sequences. TRB amplification used around 270 ng of peripheral blood genomic DNA. Sample: peripheral blood. Every receptor here comes from a human donor with an autoimmune cytopenia or autoimmune hepatitis (not recorded which).

The CDR3: CASKGLASGGSYNEQFF. The chain has TRBV6-5 and TRBJ2-1; TCRdb picks TRBD2, but there is no DNA to check that call. Germline V CDR1 and CDR2: MNHEY, SVGAGI. The CDR3 sequence is 17 residues long.

The chain's CDR3 is CSASTRSSGNTIYF. The gene calls are TRBV20-1 and TRBJ1-3. CDR1 and CDR2 (germline): DFQATT, SNEGSKA (reference sequence). The CDR3 has 14 amino acids.

This clonotype is called medium-sized based on its frequency. The CDR3 sequence is CAWSLGTGPRYGYTF. The chain employs TRBV30 and TRBJ1-2; TCRdb picks TRBD1, but there is no DNA to check that call. The CDR3 loop spans 15 amino acids. From germline, CDR1 is GTSNPN and CDR2 SVGIG (reference sequence).

J is TRBJ2-1 and V is TRBV6-2 or TRBV6-3; absent DNA, TCRdb's TRBD1 call cannot be checked. Germline CDR1 and CDR2: MNHEY and SVGEGT. The CDR3 covers 17 residues. The CDR3 sequence is CASSYTAGSTAYNEQFF.

This clonotype is labeled medium-sized based on frequency. The chain combines TRBV19 with TRBJ2-7; the D call of TRBD1 rests on TCRdb alone, since no DNA is present to check it. The CDR3 covers 17 residues. Looked up from germline, CDR1 is LNHDA and CDR2 is SQIVND (reference sequence). CDR3 in amino acids: CASSTNLRTGLRNEQYF.

This clonotype is identified as medium-sized from frequency. The rearrangement links TRBV18 to TRBJ2-1; the TCRdb D gene call, TRBD1, has no DNA to confirm it. This CDR3 region has 15 residues. Germline CDR1 KGHSH, CDR2 LQKENI. This CDR3 reads CASSPYRDRDDEQFF.

This clonotype ranks as medium-sized in terms of frequency. The chain joins TRBV19 to TRBJ1-2; TCRdb picks TRBD1, but there is no DNA to check that call. The V gene's germline CDR1 is LNHDA and CDR2 SQIVND (reference sequence). The CDR3 consists of 13 residues. The CDR3 protein is CASRQGALDGYTF.

The rearrangement links TRBV20-1 to TRBJ2-5. CDR1 is DFQATT, CDR2 SNEGSKA, per germline (reference sequence). The CDR3 totals 12 residues. CDR3 amino acids: CSASPAQETQYF.

This clonotype registers medium-sized by frequency. This rearrangement joins TRBV19 to TRBJ2-1; absent DNA, TCRdb's TRBD1 call cannot be checked. The CDR3 is 16 residues long. Germline V CDR1 and CDR2: LNHDA, SQIVND (reference sequence). This chain's CDR3 is CASDSGHPTTYNEQFF.

Its frequency marks this clonotype as medium-sized. J is TRBJ2-7 and V is TRBV6-6; the D call of TRBD2 rests on TCRdb alone, since no DNA is present to check it. CDR1 is MNHNY and CDR2 is SVGAGI in the germline V gene (reference sequence). The CDR3 extends over 12 amino acids. The CDR3 sequence: CASTTEGREQYF.

This clonotype is labeled medium-sized based on frequency. The rearrangement joins TRBV27 to TRBJ2-1; without DNA, the TCRdb call of TRBD2 cannot be checked. CDR1 and CDR2 from the germline V gene are MNHEY and SMNVEV (reference sequence). CDR3 length: 14 residues. The CDR3 sequence: CASSTSGSYNEQFF.

This clonotype is called medium-sized based on its frequency. This chain connects TRBV30 to TRBJ1-5; no DNA is available, so the TRBD1 call from TCRdb remains unchecked. The length of the CDR3 is 19 residues. The germline CDR1 and CDR2 sequences are GTSNPN and SVGIG (reference sequence). CDR3 region: CAWSVYRQGAIIRNQPQHF.

This clonotype ranks as medium-sized in terms of frequency. The chain couples TRBV27 to TRBJ1-4; the TCRdb call, TRBD1, lacks DNA for checking. CDR1 MNHEY and CDR2 SMNVEV come from the germline V gene (reference sequence). The CDR3 runs to 13 residues. The CDR3 is CASSVQGYEKLFF.

In terms of frequency, this clonotype is medium-sized (0.01 to 0.1%). The chain joins TRBV6-5 to TRBJ1-5; the D call from TCRdb, TRBD1, cannot be confirmed without DNA. Germline V gene lookup returns CDR1 MNHEY and CDR2 SVGAGI. CDR3 size: 15 residues. CDR3 protein: CASRLGVLGNQPQHF.

In terms of frequency, this clonotype is medium-sized (0.01 to 0.1%). This chain links TRBV27 with TRBJ2-7; there is no DNA to check the TCRdb D call of TRBD1. CDR1 and CDR2 (germline): MNHEY, SMNVEV (reference sequence). This CDR3 has 16 residues. The CDR3 protein is CASSLTSGTLNYEQYF.

The chain couples TRBV27 to TRBJ1-2; the D call from TCRdb, TRBD1, cannot be confirmed without DNA. The CDR3 runs 15 residues. Germline assignment: CDR1 MNHEY and CDR2 SMNVEV (reference sequence). The CDR3 loop is CASSLFPGGGYGYTF.

Judged by frequency, this clonotype is medium-sized. This chain joins TRBV27 and TRBJ2-1; TCRdb reports TRBD2, a call that lacks DNA to check it against. Germline-derived CDR1 and CDR2 are MNHEY and SMNVEV (reference sequence). The CDR3 is 15 residues long. The CDR3 sequence is CASSKTGPDYNEQFF.

Frequency places this clonotype as medium-sized (0.01 to 0.1%). The chain joins TRBV27 to TRBJ2-1. CDR1 MNHEY and CDR2 SMNVEV come from the germline V gene (reference sequence). This CDR3 spans 14 amino acids. Here the CDR3 reads CASSLDLASNEQFF.

CDR3 in amino acids: CASSQDTGTASYEQYF. The V and J genes are TRBV4-3 and TRBJ2-7; TCRdb designates TRBD1, a call that cannot be tested without DNA. CDR1 and CDR2 (germline): LGHNA, YSLEER. CDR3 length: 16 residues.

By frequency, this clonotype is medium-sized (0.01 to 0.1%). V usage is TRBV5-6 and J usage is TRBJ2-5; checking the TCRdb D call of TRBD1 is not possible without DNA. The germline gives CDR1 SGHDT, CDR2 YYEEEE. The CDR3 is made up of 17 amino acids. The CDR3 loop is CASSLPLGQGAQETQYF.

The chain combines TRBV4-3 with TRBJ2-3. CDR3 length: 14 residues. Germline V gene lookup returns CDR1 LGHNA and CDR2 YSLEER. CDR3 region: CASSREARTDTQYF.

This clonotype is classed as medium-sized by frequency. The chain recombines TRBV6-2 or TRBV6-3 with TRBJ2-5; TCRdb picks TRBD1, but there is no DNA to check that call. The CDR3 contains 13 residues. CDR1 and CDR2 (germline): MNHEY, SVGEGT. CDR3 sequence: CASGTGGRKTQYF.

The chain employs TRBV6-2 or TRBV6-3 and TRBJ1-2. CDR3 size: 14 residues. Germline V gene data show CDR1 as MNHEY and CDR2 as SVGEGT. The CDR3 sequence: CASSYSRTSYGYTF.

This clonotype is medium-sized by frequency. This chain connects TRBV19 to TRBJ2-7; the D gene TCRdb calls, TRBD2, cannot be checked with no DNA. CDR3 length: 13 residues. Germline V lookup: CDR1 LNHDA, CDR2 SQIVND (reference sequence). CDR3 sequence reads: CASHSGGADEQYF. Combining the CDR3 with reference TRBV19 and TRBJ2-7 gives the whole variable domain DGGITQSPKYLFRKEGQNVTLSCEQNLNHDAMYWYRQDPGQGLRLIYYSQIVNDFQKGDIAEGYSVSREKKESFPLTVTSAQKNPTAFYLCASHSGGADEQYFGPGTRLTVT.

The V gene is TRBV5-4, the J gene TRBJ2-7; the D call from TCRdb, TRBD2, cannot be confirmed without DNA. CDR1 is SGHNT and CDR2 is YYREEE in the germline V gene (reference sequence). The CDR3 is 14 residues long. CDR3 region: CASRSGPYQTEQYF.